This TCR beta chain comes out of a study of CD8+CD57+ T cells in acquired aplastic anemia. Genomic DNA acted as the template from which TCR beta VDJ combination and CDR3 sequence profiling were carried out. From the reads, TCRdb called clonotypes with MiXCR, one entry per CDR3 protein. The sample consists of hundreds of thousands of distinct CDR3 sequences, approximately 32% of them appearing once. Trimming stripped 3 bases from V and 7 bases from J, with 10 bases between. The CDR3 loop spans 12 amino acids. Germline values: CDR1 SGDLS, CDR2 YYNGEE. Previously, flow cytometry had revealed CD8+CD57+ cell expansion in the patients chosen for sequencing.

This sequence was found in a human donor with aplastic anemia. The chain joins TRBV9 to TRBJ2-5; D is unclear. The sample was sorted CD4+, CD8+, or CD8+CD57+ T cells (not recorded which) from PBMCs. The CDR3 protein is CASSGPSGTQYF. In DNA form, the CDR3 reads TGTGCCAGCAGCGGACCCTCGGGGACCCAGTACTTC. Full variable domain (rest looked up from reference TRBV9 and TRBJ2-5): DSGVTQTPKHLITATGQRVTLRCSPRSGDLSVYWYQQSLDQGLQFLIQYYNGEERAKGNILERFSAQQFPDLHSELNLSSLELGDSALYFCASSGPSGTQYFGPGTRLLVL.